This is a list of T cell receptor beta chains from one sample in a study of patients and donors after allogeneic stem cell transplantation. TCRdb independently ran MiXCR on the RT-PCR reads; one entry per CDR3 protein. The table has approximately 200,000 distinct CDR3 sequences, 41% seen once. The specimen was blood, either unsorted or a sorted T cell fraction (not recorded which). These receptors were collected from a human donor who was either an allogeneic HSCT recipient or a stem cell or donor lymphocyte infusion donor (not recorded which). It is not recorded whose cells these are; they may come from a transplant donor. The CDR3 runs from the conserved cysteine through the conserved F or W. Fields, in order: J gene, clone size, V gene, D gene, CDR3 protein, CDR3 DNA. A D gene is named only where the DNA matches it firmly. Expanded clones are given a class, and other clones once, few, many or no size at all.

J: TRBJ1-6
size: many
V: TRBV12-3/TRBV12-4
D: -
CDR3: CASSLRPGYRNSPLHF
DNA: TGTGCCAGCAGTTTACGCCCAGGGTATCGAAATTCACCCCTCCACTTT

J: TRBJ2-1
size: -
V: TRBV20-1
D: -
CDR3: CSARDLVPRGQVLNEQFF
DNA: TGCAGTGCTAGAGATCTCGTTCCGAGGGGTCAGGTTCTCAATGAGCAGTTCTTC

J: TRBJ2-5
size: -
V: TRBV7-2
D: TRBD2
CDR3: CASSTAGGRETQYF
DNA: TGTGCCAGCAGTACTGCGGGGGGACGGGAGACCCAGTACTTC

J: TRBJ2-3
size: -
V: TRBV9
D: TRBD1
CDR3: CASSVASTGGTDTQYF
DNA: TGTGCCAGCAGCGTAGCTTCCACAGGGGGCACAGATACGCAGTATTTT

J: TRBJ1-2
size: few
V: TRBV18
D: TRBD1
CDR3: CASSFLRTGDYGYTF
DNA: TGTGCCAGCTCGTTTCTCCGGACAGGTGACTATGGCTACACCTTC

J: TRBJ1-2
size: -
V: TRBV7-9
D: TRBD1
CDR3: CASSLATGESGYTF
DNA: TGTGCCAGCAGCTTAGCAACAGGGGAGAGCGGCTACACCTTC

J: TRBJ1-1
size: many
V: TRBV6-6
D: -
CDR3: CASSYSWRSPNTEAFF
DNA: TGTGCCAGCAGTTACTCATGGCGGTCACCGAACACTGAAGCTTTCTTT

J: TRBJ2-1
size: -
V: TRBV15
D: -
CDR3: CATSRDRLGNEQFF
DNA: TGTGCCACCAGCAGAGATAGACTAGGCAATGAGCAGTTCTTC

J: TRBJ1-2
size: -
V: TRBV3-1
D: -
CDR3: CASSQVNGDGYTF
DNA: TGTGCCAGCAGCCAAGTCAACGGGGACGGCTACACCTTC

J: TRBJ1-1
size: many
V: TRBV27
D: -
CDR3: CASGKQVHTEAFF
DNA: TGTGCCAGCGGCAAACAGGTTCACACTGAAGCTTTCTTT

J: TRBJ1-1
size: few
V: TRBV12-3/TRBV12-4
D: -
CDR3: CASSLEATMNTEAFF
DNA: TGTGCCAGCAGTTTAGAGGCCACCATGAACACTGAAGCTTTCTTT

J: TRBJ2-2
size: -
V: TRBV7-2
D: -
CDR3: CASSLGSLAATGELFF
DNA: TGTGCCAGCAGCTTAGGGTCTTTAGCGGCTACCGGGGAGCTGTTTTTT

J: TRBJ1-3
size: -
V: TRBV27
D: TRBD1
CDR3: CASSFSGPDRAGNTIYF
DNA: TGTGCCAGCAGTTTTTCCGGCCCTGACAGGGCTGGAAACACCATATATTTT

J: TRBJ2-3
size: -
V: TRBV9
D: TRBD2
CDR3: CASSGTSGSPDTQYF
DNA: TGTGCCAGCAGCGGGACTAGCGGGAGTCCAGATACGCAGTATTTT

J: TRBJ2-7
size: -
V: TRBV4-3
D: TRBD1
CDR3: CASSQDSPGQYYEQYF
DNA: TGCGCCAGCAGCCAAGATTCCCCGGGACAGTACTACGAGCAGTACTTC

J: TRBJ2-3
size: -
V: TRBV9
D: TRBD2
CDR3: CASSTGLRDTDTQYF
DNA: TGTGCCAGCAGTACGGGACTACGTGACACAGATACGCAGTATTTT

J: TRBJ1-6
size: -
V: TRBV5-1
D: TRBD1
CDR3: CASSYTPTGGRNSPLHF
DNA: TGCGCCAGCAGCTACACCCCGACAGGGGGCCGCAATTCACCCCTCCACTTT

J: TRBJ1-4
size: -
V: TRBV5-1
D: -
CDR3: CASSPNRGPLQLMKNCFF
DNA: -

J: TRBJ2-2
size: -
V: TRBV4-1
D: TRBD2
CDR3: CASSQIWSGSPLLGTGELFF
DNA: TGCGCCAGCAGCCAAATCTGGAGCGGGAGTCCCCTTTTGGGCACCGGGGAGCTGTTTTTT

J: TRBJ1-5
size: -
V: TRBV6-1
D: -
CDR3: CASSEQFQGSNQPQHF
DNA: TGTGCCAGCAGTGAACAATTCCAGGGCAGCAATCAGCCCCAGCATTTT

J: TRBJ2-7
size: few
V: TRBV12-3/TRBV12-4
D: -
CDR3: CASSPAGGSYEQYF
DNA: TGTGCCAGCAGCCCCGCCGGGGGCTCCTACGAGCAGTACTTC

J: TRBJ2-5
size: -
V: TRBV4-1
D: TRBD1
CDR3: CASSQDNTGVGQETQYF
DNA: TGCGCCAGCAGCCAAGATAACACAGGGGTGGGGCAAGAGACCCAGTACTTC

J: TRBJ2-1
size: -
V: TRBV3-1
D: TRBD2
CDR3: CASSQDPTSGGINEQFF
DNA: TGTGCCAGCAGCCAGGACCCGACTAGCGGGGGGATCAATGAGCAGTTCTTC

J: TRBJ2-3
size: -
V: TRBV12-3/TRBV12-4
D: -
CDR3: CASSPGGKTDTQYF
DNA: TGTGCCAGCAGTCCAGGGGGGAAGACAGATACGCAGTATTTT

J: TRBJ1-1
size: few
V: TRBV6-5
D: -
CDR3: CASSYNPGPMNTEAFF
DNA: TGTGCCAGCAGTTACAATCCGGGGCCCATGAACACTGAAGCTTTCTTT

J: TRBJ2-3
size: -
V: TRBV7-2
D: -
CDR3: CASSSKTGRGDTQYF
DNA: TGTGCCAGCAGCTCGAAGACGGGGCGAGGAGATACGCAGTATTTT

J: TRBJ2-7
size: few
V: TRBV4-3
D: TRBD1
CDR3: CASSQDGTGAPYEQYF
DNA: TGCGCCAGCAGCCAAGACGGGACAGGGGCTCCCTACGAGCAGTACTTC

J: TRBJ2-1
size: few
V: TRBV28
D: -
CDR3: CASSLVRNEQFF
DNA: TGTGCCAGCAGTTTAGTTCGCAATGAGCAGTTCTTC

J: TRBJ2-3
size: -
V: TRBV9
D: -
CDR3: CASSEASTDTQYF
DNA: TGTGCCAGCAGCGAGGCTAGCACAGATACGCAGTATTTT

J: TRBJ2-3
size: -
V: TRBV6-2/TRBV6-3
D: -
CDR3: CASSSLSTDTQYF
DNA: TGTGCCAGCAGTTCCTTGAGTACAGATACGCAGTATTTT

J: TRBJ2-1
size: -
V: TRBV5-4
D: -
CDR3: CASSRRIPNEQFF
DNA: TGTGCCAGCAGCCGCCGGATCCCGAATGAGCAGTTCTTC

J: TRBJ2-1
size: -
V: TRBV20-1
D: -
CDR3: CSASDWPYNEQFF
DNA: TGCAGTGCCTCAGACTGGCCCTACAATGAGCAGTTCTTC

J: TRBJ2-1
size: -
V: TRBV6-2/TRBV6-3
D: TRBD1
CDR3: CASSLDRTYNEQFF
DNA: TGTGCCAGCAGTTTGGACAGGACATACAATGAGCAGTTCTTC

J: TRBJ1-6
size: few
V: TRBV6-2/TRBV6-3
D: -
CDR3: CASSWLNSPLHF
DNA: TGTGCCAGCAGTTGGTTGAATTCACCCCTCCACTTT

J: TRBJ1-3
size: -
V: TRBV20-1
D: TRBD1
CDR3: CSARTGAPGNTIYF
DNA: TGCAGTGCACGGACAGGGGCCCCTGGAAACACCATATATTTT

J: TRBJ2-1
size: -
V: TRBV5-5
D: TRBD2
CDR3: CASSLVVGSGRYNEQFF
DNA: TGTGCCAGCAGCTTGGTGGTCGGAAGCGGGAGGTACAATGAGCAGTTCTTC

J: TRBJ1-5
size: -
V: TRBV4-2
D: -
CDR3: CASSQEVGDQPQHF
DNA: TGTGCCAGCAGCCAAGAGGTTGGAGATCAGCCCCAGCATTTT

J: TRBJ2-1
size: few
V: TRBV7-8
D: TRBD2
CDR3: CASSFTSGRNNEQFF
DNA: TGTGCCAGCAGCTTCACTAGCGGGAGGAACAATGAGCAGTTCTTC

J: TRBJ1-1
size: -
V: TRBV24-1
D: -
CDR3: CATSDLEGRRKNTEAFF
DNA: TGTGCCACCAGTGATTTGGAGGGCCGTCGAAAGAACACTGAAGCTTTCTTT

J: TRBJ1-2
size: -
V: TRBV20-1
D: -
CDR3: CSALDHTSNYGYTF
DNA: TGCAGTGCCCTGGACCACACTTCTAACTATGGCTACACCTTC

J: TRBJ1-2
size: once
V: TRBV5-1
D: -
CDR3: CASSFPGDGYTF
DNA: TGCGCCAGCAGCTTTCCCGGGGATGGCTACACCTTC

J: TRBJ2-3
size: -
V: TRBV9
D: TRBD2
CDR3: CASSESGRKDTQYF
DNA: TGTGCCAGCAGCGAGAGCGGGAGGAAAGATACGCAGTATTTT

J: TRBJ1-6
size: -
V: TRBV6-5
D: -
CDR3: CASSYVGTPLHF
DNA: TGTGCCAGCAGTTACGTCGGTACACCCCTCCACTTT

J: TRBJ1-2
size: few
V: TRBV4-1
D: -
CDR3: CASQRSGASNYGYTF
DNA: TGCGCCAGCCAACGGTCGGGGGCTTCTAACTATGGCTACACCTTC

J: TRBJ2-2
size: few
V: TRBV28
D: -
CDR3: CASSFLLAGTGELFF
DNA: TGTGCCAGCAGTTTCTTACTAGCTGGCACCGGGGAGCTGTTTTTT

J: TRBJ2-3
size: -
V: TRBV4-1
D: -
CDR3: CASSQAPLDTQYF
DNA: TGCGCCAGCAGCCAAGCCCCCCTCGATACGCAGTATTTT

J: TRBJ2-7
size: -
V: TRBV4-3
D: -
CDR3: CASSHEGVSGEQYF
DNA: TGCGCCAGCAGCCACGAGGGGGTCAGCGGCGAGCAGTACTTC

J: TRBJ1-1
size: few
V: TRBV27
D: -
CDR3: CASRPFPLNTEAFF
DNA: TGTGCCAGCAGACCCTTTCCCCTGAACACTGAAGCTTTCTTT

J: TRBJ1-1
size: many
V: TRBV7-9
D: -
CDR3: CASSLAGAMNTEAFF
DNA: TGTGCCAGCAGCTTGGCGGGAGCCATGAACACTGAAGCTTTCTTT

J: TRBJ2-2
size: -
V: TRBV20-1
D: -
CDR3: CSASKEQGTGELFF
DNA: TGCAGTGCTAGCAAGGAACAGGGCACCGGGGAGCTGTTTTTT

J: TRBJ2-1
size: -
V: TRBV29-1
D: -
CDR3: CSLRRVSYNEQFF
DNA: TGCAGTCTAAGGCGGGTGTCCTACAATGAGCAGTTCTTC

J: TRBJ1-1
size: -
V: TRBV25-1
D: TRBD1
CDR3: CASSVQGDTEAFF
DNA: TGTGCCAGCAGTGTACAGGGGGACACTGAAGCTTTCTTT

J: TRBJ1-2
size: few
V: TRBV27
D: -
CDR3: CASSRRENYGYTF
DNA: TGTGCCAGCAGTAGGCGGGAAAACTATGGCTACACCTTC